This T cell receptor (beta chain) derives from a study of blood T cell repertoires in COVID-19. Study in general: Material from acute and convalescent COVID-19 was sourced from the United States, Italy and Spain. Sources were T cells, B-cell-depleted T cells, or PBMCs; the material itself was cDNA or gDNA.

In the original analysis: Reference gene primers were amplified, and this amplification served to estimate nucleated cell counts. Generated by immunoSEQ multiplex PCR, the TCRdb table keeps only in-frame clones and is missing some. V, J and clone size derive from that table, while D and trimming were established from the DNA sequence. The data contain 70,000 to 95,000 clones, around 88% of them seen just once; the ten biggest clones take up more than 4.5%. There are 17 residues in the CDR3. The V gene's germline CDR1 is MNHNS and CDR2 SASEGT. V was shortened by 2 bases and J by 0 bases, with 16 bases between the two germline ends.

The rearrangement links TRBV6-1 to TRBJ1-1; maybe TRBD1 (6 bases). Sequencing input: peripheral blood. The sequence derives from a woman older than 75 with acute or convalescent COVID-19. The CDR3 loop reads CASSEFYRGALNTEAFF. For the CDR3, the DNA is TGTGCCAGCAGTGAATTCTATCGGGGGGCCTTGAACACTGAAGCTTTCTTT.